One sample yielded the 15 T cell receptor beta chains listed below, sequenced in a study of T-cell memory formation after mild COVID-19 (TCRdb year 2021). The library came from 5' RACE. The instrument given in TCRdb is Illumina NovaSeq 6000. The raw public data were reprocessed by TCRdb itself: fastp quality trimming at Q25, MiXCR clonotype calling, in-frame beta chains only. Every entry covers one CDR3 protein and lists the most common genes and DNA from its rows. This sample lists approximately 290,000 distinct CDR3 sequences; around 8% were detected once. The ten most abundant clones make up about 20% of the sample. The sample comprised PBMCs or a T cell subset sorted from them (not recorded which). The receptors come from a young man who had mild COVID-19 (a few samples of this study predate the infection). The sample titles of this study are shuffled in the database, so cell type and time point are left out; the donor was told from shared clones.

The V call is TRBV27, the J call TRBJ2-7; D unresolved. The CDR3 covers 14 residues. Trimming shortened V by 3 bases and J by 1 base, and 10 bases separated the two germline ends. Per germline, CDR1 MNHEY and CDR2 SMNVEV (reference sequence). CDR3 DNA sequence: TGTGCCAGCAGTTTTCGGGCGGATTCCTACGAGCAGTACGTC. Its protein product is CASSFRADSYEQYV.

This clonotype has a count of ten or more. This rearrangement joins TRBV5-1 to TRBJ2-1; TRBD2 matches 9 bases. The CDR3 contains 14 residues. After removal of 4 bases from V and 5 bases from J, the junction contained 4 bases not matched to a gene. From germline, CDR1 is SGHRS and CDR2 YFSETQ. The CDR3: CASSGTSNNNEQFF. The CDR3 nucleotides are TGCGCCAGCAGCGGGACTAGCAACAACAATGAGCAGTTCTTC.

The chain recombines TRBV7-2 with TRBJ1-1; D gene uncertain. Per germline, CDR1 SGHTA and CDR2 FQGNSA. The CDR3 spans 14 residues. Trimming took 5 bases from V and 8 from J, leaving 18 bases between them. Here the CDR3 DNA reads TGTGCCAGCAGCCTCGGAGGATTGGCAAGAGAAGCTTTCTTT. It translates to CASSLGGLAREAFF.

The V gene is TRBV20-1, the J gene TRBJ1-2, with unresolved D. Germline CDR1 and CDR2: DFQATT and SNEGSKA (reference sequence). This CDR3 is built from 14 residues. V was shortened by 1 base and J by 4 bases, with 13 bases between the two germline ends. The CDR3: CSARGADSSYGYTF. CDR3 nucleotide sequence: TGCAGTGCTAGAGGGGCAGACTCCAGCTATGGCTACACCTTC.

The sample holds many counts of this clonotype. V usage is TRBV20-1 and J usage is TRBJ1-3; 8 bases line up with TRBD1. This CDR3 is built from 16 residues. Losses at the gene ends were 0 bases for V and 1 base for J; bases not matched to a gene: 5. Germline V gene sequence: CDR1 DFQATT, CDR2 SNEGSKA (reference sequence). This CDR3 is CSARDRTGTSGNTIYF. As DNA, the CDR3 is TGCAGTGCTAGAGACCGGACAGGGACTTCTGGAAACACCATATATTTT.

This clonotype was seen a handful of times. This CDR3 is CASSPAPGGAEQYV. CDR3 DNA sequence: TGTGCCAGCAGCCCGGCCCCGGGGGGCGCCGAGCAGTACGTC. The chain joins TRBV5-6 to TRBJ2-7; D is possibly TRBD2 (7 bases). Trimming cost V 4 bases and J 6 bases, with 17 bases left between them. The CDR3 covers 14 residues. CDR1 and CDR2 from the germline V gene are SGHDT and YYEEEE.

The V and J genes are TRBV11-2 and TRBJ1-3; no definite D call. Germline V lookup: CDR1 SGHAT, CDR2 FQNNGV. The CDR3 extends over 13 amino acids. Trimming cost V 1 base and J 4 bases, with 5 bases left between them. The CDR3 reads CASSLGVGNTIYF. Written as DNA, the CDR3 is TGTGCCAGCAGCTTAGGAGTGGGAAACACCATATATTTT.

This clonotype has just a few counts. The chain recombines TRBV10-3 with TRBJ2-1; D is perhaps TRBD1 or TRBD2 (6 bases each). CDR1 and CDR2 (germline): ENHRY, SYGVKD. The CDR3 runs to 15 residues. V lost 4 bases and J lost 5, with 15 bases in between. CDR3 nucleotides: TGTGCCATCAGTGTGGAGGGACACCAAAACAATGAGCAGTTCTTC. This translates into CAISVEGHQNNEQFF.

The sample holds many counts of this clonotype. The chain employs TRBV7-2 and TRBJ2-1; D might be TRBD2 (6 bases). V was pared by 1 base and J by 9 bases, with 19 bases between. CDR1 SGHTA and CDR2 FQGNSA come from the germline V gene. The CDR3 length is 16 residues. The CDR3 DNA follows: TGTGCCAGCAGCTTAGTACTAGCAGCCTCAGGGAGTGAGCAGTTCTTC. Amino acids: CASSLVLAASGSEQFF. Together with reference TRBV7-2 and TRBJ2-1, the CDR3 gives the full variable domain: GAGVSQSPSNKVTEKGKDVELRCDPISGHTALYWYRQSLGQGLEFLIYFQGNSAPDKSGLPSDRFSAERTGGSVSTLTIQRTQQEDSAVYLCASSLVLAASGSEQFFGPGTRLTVL.

V and J are TRBV6-4 and TRBJ1-4; unclear D gene. The CDR3 contains 15 residues. Germline-derived CDR1 and CDR2 are MRHNA and SNTAGT. The V end was cut by 0 bases, the J end by 6 bases, with 11 bases between. CDR3 in DNA: TGTGCCAGCAGTGACTCGTGGCCTAACCATGAAAAACTGTTTTTT. Protein: CASSDSWPNHEKLFF.

V gene TRBV20-1 combines with J gene TRBJ2-5; no firm D call. The germline V and J ends were trimmed by 1 base and 1 base, with 7 bases remaining between them. The CDR3 loop spans 13 amino acids. Looked up from germline, CDR1 is DFQATT and CDR2 is SNEGSKA (reference sequence). Here the CDR3 reads CSARGEFQETQYF. The CDR3 DNA reads TGCAGTGCTAGAGGTGAATTCCAAGAGACCCAGTACTTC.

This clonotype was recorded a few times. The rearrangement joins TRBV3-1 to TRBJ2-1, with 10 bases that match TRBD2. This CDR3 is built from 18 residues. The germline V gene encodes CDR1 LGHDT and CDR2 YNNKEL (reference sequence). Trimming removed 0 bases from V and 7 bases from J; junction bases left unmatched: 12. CDR3 DNA: TGTGCCAGCAGCCAAGAGGGGGGACTAGCGAGAGGGGTAAATGAGCAGTTCTTC. It codes for CASSQEGGLARGVNEQFF.

This clonotype was counted a few times. In nucleotides, the CDR3 is TGCAGTGCCAGGGGCGACCGTCATGATTCACCCCTCCACTTT. It specifies CSARGDRHDSPLHF. This rearrangement joins TRBV20-1 to TRBJ1-6, with D maybe TRBD1 (6 bases). V lost 6 bases and J 8 bases, leaving 17 bases between the germline ends. The CDR3 covers 14 residues. CDR1 DFQATT and CDR2 SNEGSKA come from the germline V gene (reference sequence).

In this sample, this clonotype turned up many times. This chain connects TRBV11-2 to TRBJ2-2; maybe TRBD2 (5 bases). The CDR3 totals 15 residues. Trimming pared 6 bases from V and 0 bases from J, leaving 11 bases between. CDR1 is SGHAT, CDR2 FQNNGV, per germline. CDR3 nucleotide sequence: TGTGCCAGCAGATTTACCGGGACGAACACCGGGGAGCTGTTTTTT. Its translation: CASRFTGTNTGELFF.

This clonotype turned up a few times. This chain joins TRBV12-3 or TRBV12-4 and TRBJ2-5; 7 positions agree with TRBD1. The CDR3 sequence is 14 residues long. Unmatched junction bases numbered 1, after V lost 0 bases and J lost 3 bases. The CDR3 sequence is CASSLATGKETQYF. The CDR3 DNA reads as TGTGCCAGCAGTTTAGCGACAGGGAAAGAGACCCAGTACTTC.